Sequencing of this TCR beta chain was carried out in a study of blood T cell repertoires in COVID-19. The V and J ends lost 7 bases and 4 bases, in that order; junction bases with no gene match: 13. Germline V gene lookup returns CDR1 SNHLY and CDR2 FYNNEI. The CDR3 sequence is 17 residues long. Seattle researchers signed up patients amid active infection and tracked them longitudinally. In the original processing: Nucleated cell counts were estimated from reference gene primer amplification. Libraries were prepared by immunoSEQ multiplex PCR; TCRdb keeps only in-frame clonotypes and omits some of them. That table supplies the V and J calls and clone size; D and trimming were determined from the DNA. This sample has roughly 300,000 clones, with approximately 89% found just once.

V gene TRBV2 combines with J gene TRBJ1-6; 7 positions agree with TRBD1. Sequencing was done on a sample of peripheral blood. This clonotype originated in a woman aged 25 to 39 with COVID-19, enrolled during active disease. The CDR3, as DNA: TGTGCCAGCAAGGTCAGAGGGGGCAGCGGGTATAATTCACCCCTCCACTTT. Protein sequence: CASKVRGGSGYNSPLHF.